This T cell receptor beta chain derives from a study of blood T cell repertoires in COVID-19. Turning to the study itself: Donors in the United States, Italy and Spain gave samples during acute or convalescent COVID-19.

Germline V CDR1 and CDR2: LNHDA, SQIVND (reference sequence). V lost 10 bases and J 14 bases, leaving 20 bases between the germline ends. The CDR3 covers 11 residues. Generated by immunoSEQ multiplex PCR, the TCRdb table keeps only in-frame clones and is missing some. The sample holds 150,000 to 200,000 clones, approximately 82% seen once. This chain joins TRBV19 and TRBJ1-1; possibly TRBD1 for D (6 bases). The TCR sequence derives from a woman in her sixties or seventies who had recovered from COVID-19. The sequencing sample was made of peripheral blood. CDR3 nucleotides: TGTGCCACCCGCCGACAGGCCCGCGGCTTCTTT. It specifies CATRRQARGFF. Filled out from reference TRBV19 and TRBJ1-1, the complete variable domain reads DGGITQSPKYLFRKEGQNVTLSCEQNLNHDAMYWYRQDPGQGLRLIYYSQIVNDFQKGDIAEGYSVSREKKESFPLTVTSAQKNPTAFYLCATRRQARGFFGQGTRLTVV.